This is a list of T cell receptor beta chains from one sample in a study of T cells in lung cancer brain metastases. Measured with immunoSEQ multiplex PCR; TCRdb has only the in-frame clones, and not every one. The sample yields roughly 5,000 clones, around 83% seen once. Sequenced sample: tumor tissue from the primary lung tumor. The receptors here all came from a woman aged 45-65 years with non-small cell lung cancer. The CDR3 runs from the conserved cysteine through the conserved F or W. Fields, in order: J gene, V gene, clone size, CDR3 length, D gene, CDR3 DNA, CDR3 protein. A D gene is named only where the DNA matches it firmly. Size is stated for part of the rows, as once, few or many counts, or as a class when the clone is expanded.

j_call: TRBJ1-2; v_call: TRBV5-1; clone_size: NA; cdr3_length: 13; d_call: TRBD1; cdr3_nt: TGCGCCAGCAGCCCCGGGACAGGCTATGGCTACACCTTC; cdr3_aa: CASSPGTGYGYTF
j_call: TRBJ2-2; v_call: TRBV4-2; clone_size: NA; cdr3_length: 16; d_call: TRBD2; cdr3_nt: TGTGCCAGCAGCCGTCAAGCGGGGGCGAACACCGGGGAGCTGTTTTTT; cdr3_aa: CASSRQAGANTGELFF
j_call: TRBJ2-2; v_call: TRBV5-1; clone_size: NA; cdr3_length: 16; d_call: TRBD1; cdr3_nt: TGCGCCAGCAGATCTTCCGGGACAGTTGGCACCGGGGAGCTGTTTTTT; cdr3_aa: CASRSSGTVGTGELFF
j_call: TRBJ2-6; v_call: TRBV5-6; clone_size: NA; cdr3_length: 15; d_call: TRBD2; cdr3_nt: TGTGCCAGCAGCGGCGGGGGCTCTGGGGCCAACGTCCTGACTTTC; cdr3_aa: CASSGGGSGANVLTF
j_call: TRBJ1-1; v_call: TRBV2; clone_size: NA; cdr3_length: 14; d_call: TRBD1; cdr3_nt: TGTGCCAGCAGAGATGGACAGGGAGGCACTGAAGCTTTCTTT; cdr3_aa: CASRDGQGGTEAFF
j_call: TRBJ1-1; v_call: TRBV7-2; clone_size: NA; cdr3_length: 14; d_call: NA; cdr3_nt: TGTGCCAGCAGCTTAGGACAGAGAAACACTGAAGCTTTCTTT; cdr3_aa: CASSLGQRNTEAFF
j_call: TRBJ2-1; v_call: TRBV7-2; clone_size: NA; cdr3_length: 15; d_call: NA; cdr3_nt: TGTGCCAGCAGCTTAGCGCTGGGAGCCTACAATGAGCAGTTCTTC; cdr3_aa: CASSLALGAYNEQFF
j_call: TRBJ1-4; v_call: TRBV11-3; clone_size: few; cdr3_length: 14; d_call: NA; cdr3_nt: TGTGCCAGCAGCTTATGGGAGGGCGATGAAAAACTGTTTTTT; cdr3_aa: CASSLWEGDEKLFF
j_call: TRBJ1-5; v_call: TRBV2; clone_size: NA; cdr3_length: 16; d_call: NA; cdr3_nt: TGTGCCAGCAGTGAAGGTTTTGGGACGGTCAATCAGCCCCAGCATTTT; cdr3_aa: CASSEGFGTVNQPQHF
j_call: TRBJ2-1; v_call: TRBV5-1; clone_size: NA; cdr3_length: 13; d_call: TRBD2; cdr3_nt: TGCGCCAGCAGCTTGGGACTAGCGAATGAGCAGTTCTTC; cdr3_aa: CASSLGLANEQFF
j_call: TRBJ2-1; v_call: TRBV4-1; clone_size: NA; cdr3_length: 13; d_call: NA; cdr3_nt: TGCGCCAGCAGCCAAGGTGGTTACAATGAGCAGTTCTTC; cdr3_aa: CASSQGGYNEQFF
j_call: TRBJ2-5; v_call: TRBV7-9; clone_size: NA; cdr3_length: 14; d_call: NA; cdr3_nt: TGTGCCAGCAGCTTAGGAGGGATGGGGGAGACCCAGTACTTC; cdr3_aa: CASSLGGMGETQYF
j_call: TRBJ1-2; v_call: TRBV2; clone_size: once; cdr3_length: 13; d_call: TRBD1; cdr3_nt: TGTGCCAGCAGTGGTTGGACAGGGGTCGGCTACACCTTC; cdr3_aa: CASSGWTGVGYTF
j_call: TRBJ2-7; v_call: TRBV7-2; clone_size: NA; cdr3_length: 14; d_call: TRBD2; cdr3_nt: TGTGCCAGCAGCCCTAGCGGGAAGAGAGGCGAGCAGTACTTT; cdr3_aa: CASSPSGKRGEQYF
j_call: TRBJ1-5; v_call: TRBV6-1; clone_size: NA; cdr3_length: 12; d_call: NA; cdr3_nt: TGTGCGCCCGGCAGGGAGGGTCAGCCCCAGCATTTT; cdr3_aa: CAPGREGQPQHF
j_call: TRBJ2-3; v_call: TRBV7-6; clone_size: NA; cdr3_length: 15; d_call: NA; cdr3_nt: TGTGCCAGCAGCTTTGGGGGGGGCTCGGGAGATACGCAGTATTTT; cdr3_aa: CASSFGGGSGDTQYF
j_call: TRBJ2-3; v_call: TRBV2; clone_size: NA; cdr3_length: 17; d_call: TRBD2; cdr3_nt: TGTGCCAGCAGTGAAACCCGTTCGGGTAGCGGGACAGATACGCAGTATTTT; cdr3_aa: CASSETRSGSGTDTQYF
j_call: TRBJ1-1; v_call: TRBV6-6; clone_size: few; cdr3_length: 15; d_call: NA; cdr3_nt: TGTGCCAGCAGTTATCCCCAGGATACAAGGCGTGAAGCTTTCTTT; cdr3_aa: CASSYPQDTRREAFF
j_call: TRBJ1-6; v_call: TRBV25-1; clone_size: NA; cdr3_length: 15; d_call: NA; cdr3_nt: TGTGCCAGCAGTGAAATGGAGTCCTATAATTCACCCCTCCACTTT; cdr3_aa: CASSEMESYNSPLHF
j_call: TRBJ2-3; v_call: TRBV19; clone_size: NA; cdr3_length: 14; d_call: TRBD2; cdr3_nt: TGTGCCAGTCGAACCGGGACTAGCATAGATACGCAGTATTTT; cdr3_aa: CASRTGTSIDTQYF
j_call: TRBJ1-1; v_call: TRBV11-1; clone_size: once; cdr3_length: 15; d_call: NA; cdr3_nt: TGTGCCAGCAGCTTATCTTACGGGTTCAGGGCTGAAGCTTTCTTT; cdr3_aa: CASSLSYGFRAEAFF
j_call: TRBJ2-3; v_call: TRBV30; clone_size: NA; cdr3_length: 16; d_call: TRBD2; cdr3_nt: TGTGCCTGGAGTACAGCGGGAGTAGGAGGGACGCGTACGCAGTATTTT; cdr3_aa: CAWSTAGVGGTRTQYF
j_call: TRBJ2-1; v_call: TRBV14; clone_size: NA; cdr3_length: 15; d_call: TRBD2; cdr3_nt: TGTGCCAGCAGCCGAGCGGGAGGGGTCTACAATGAGCAGTTCTTC; cdr3_aa: CASSRAGGVYNEQFF
j_call: TRBJ2-1; v_call: TRBV5-1; clone_size: NA; cdr3_length: 16; d_call: NA; cdr3_nt: TGCGCCAGCAGCTCAGAGACCGTGACCCACCGGAATGAGCAGTTCTTC; cdr3_aa: CASSSETVTHRNEQFF
j_call: TRBJ2-5; v_call: TRBV19; clone_size: NA; cdr3_length: 14; d_call: NA; cdr3_nt: TGTGCCAGTAGCTCACCGGGACTTTGGGAGACCCAGTACTTC; cdr3_aa: CASSSPGLWETQYF
j_call: TRBJ2-5; v_call: TRBV5-1; clone_size: NA; cdr3_length: 19; d_call: TRBD1; cdr3_nt: TGCGCCAGCAACTACGGGACAGGGGACACCTCAATGTACCAAGAGACCCAGTACTTC; cdr3_aa: CASNYGTGDTSMYQETQYF
j_call: TRBJ1-6; v_call: TRBV30; clone_size: NA; cdr3_length: 13; d_call: TRBD1; cdr3_nt: TGTGCCTGCGATGGACAGGGACTTTTCTCCCTCCACTTT; cdr3_aa: CACDGQGLFSLHF
j_call: TRBJ2-3; v_call: TRBV2; clone_size: NA; cdr3_length: 11; d_call: TRBD2; cdr3_nt: TGTGCCAGCAGTTTCGGACTAGCGAATAACTTT; cdr3_aa: CASSFGLANNF
j_call: TRBJ2-2; v_call: TRBV10-1; clone_size: NA; cdr3_length: 16; d_call: NA; cdr3_nt: TGCGCCAGCAGTCCAAGGACAGACTCGAACACCGGGGAGCTGTTTTTT; cdr3_aa: CASSPRTDSNTGELFF
j_call: TRBJ2-5; v_call: TRBV2; clone_size: NA; cdr3_length: 15; d_call: TRBD2; cdr3_nt: TGTGCCAGCAGTTCCGAGGGACTAGACCAAGAGACCCAGTACTTC; cdr3_aa: CASSSEGLDQETQYF
j_call: TRBJ1-5; v_call: TRBV30; clone_size: NA; cdr3_length: 16; d_call: TRBD1; cdr3_nt: TGTGCCTGGAGTGTGGGACAGGGGGTGAACAATCAGCCCCAGCATTTT; cdr3_aa: CAWSVGQGVNNQPQHF
j_call: TRBJ1-1; v_call: TRBV5-6; clone_size: NA; cdr3_length: 12; d_call: NA; cdr3_nt: TGTGCCAGCGGTCGACCGTACACTGAAGCTTTCTTT; cdr3_aa: CASGRPYTEAFF
j_call: TRBJ2-1; v_call: TRBV7-9; clone_size: NA; cdr3_length: 16; d_call: NA; cdr3_nt: TGTGCCAGCAGCTCCTTCCAGGGTGTTCGCTACAATGAACAGTTCTTC; cdr3_aa: CASSSFQGVRYNEQFF
j_call: TRBJ1-5; v_call: TRBV25-1; clone_size: NA; cdr3_length: 13; d_call: NA; cdr3_nt: TGTGCCAGCAGTGAATTTGGGGATCAGCCCCAGCATTTT; cdr3_aa: CASSEFGDQPQHF
j_call: TRBJ2-5; v_call: TRBV14; clone_size: NA; cdr3_length: 14; d_call: TRBD1; cdr3_nt: TGTGCCAGCAGCCACAAACAGGGGTTTGAGACCCAGTACTTC; cdr3_aa: CASSHKQGFETQYF
j_call: TRBJ1-2; v_call: TRBV28; clone_size: NA; cdr3_length: 17; d_call: NA; cdr3_nt: TGTGCCAGCAGGGGGACCCACTTGGGATCGGACTACTATGGCTACACCTTC; cdr3_aa: CASRGTHLGSDYYGYTF
j_call: TRBJ1-1; v_call: TRBV15; clone_size: NA; cdr3_length: 17; d_call: NA; cdr3_nt: TGTGCCACCAGCAGAGATCTTAGAGGGGCTATGAACACTGAAGCTTTCTTT; cdr3_aa: CATSRDLRGAMNTEAFF
j_call: TRBJ2-1; v_call: TRBV4-1; clone_size: NA; cdr3_length: 16; d_call: TRBD2; cdr3_nt: TGCGCCAGCAGCCTCACCGCTAGCGGGGGGGCGGCTGAGCAGTTCTTC; cdr3_aa: CASSLTASGGAAEQFF
j_call: TRBJ2-1; v_call: TRBV5-4; clone_size: once; cdr3_length: 14; d_call: TRBD2; cdr3_nt: TGTGCCAGCAGCTTGCTAGCGGGGTACAATGAGCAGTTCTTC; cdr3_aa: CASSLLAGYNEQFF
j_call: TRBJ1-4; v_call: TRBV19; clone_size: NA; cdr3_length: 12; d_call: NA; cdr3_nt: TGTGCCAGTAGTGTTCACAGAGAAAAACTGTTTTTT; cdr3_aa: CASSVHREKLFF
j_call: TRBJ2-7; v_call: TRBV11-2; clone_size: NA; cdr3_length: 15; d_call: NA; cdr3_nt: TGTGCCAGCAGCGCCGTACTGGGTCCAACGAGGGAGCAGTACTTC; cdr3_aa: CASSAVLGPTREQYF
j_call: TRBJ1-1; v_call: TRBV28; clone_size: NA; cdr3_length: 17; d_call: NA; cdr3_nt: TGTGCCAGCAGCCTAATCGGTCAGGGAATGGGTGTCACTGAAGCTTTCTTT; cdr3_aa: CASSLIGQGMGVTEAFF
j_call: TRBJ2-3; v_call: TRBV6-1; clone_size: NA; cdr3_length: 15; d_call: TRBD2; cdr3_nt: TGTGCCAGCGGATTGACTAGCGTGGACCCAGATACGCAGTATTTT; cdr3_aa: CASGLTSVDPDTQYF
j_call: TRBJ2-7; v_call: TRBV4-2; clone_size: NA; cdr3_length: 19; d_call: TRBD2; cdr3_nt: TGTGCCAGCAGCCCCTACGGGACTAGCGGGCGCCCCTTGCCCTATGAGCAGTACTTT; cdr3_aa: CASSPYGTSGRPLPYEQYF
j_call: TRBJ2-7; v_call: TRBV4-2; clone_size: NA; cdr3_length: 17; d_call: NA; cdr3_nt: TGTGCCAGCAGCCGAGAAGAAATAATCGGGACGCGGTACGAGCAGTACTTC; cdr3_aa: CASSREEIIGTRYEQYF